The next 31 T cell receptor beta chains were all read from a single sample in a study of blood T cells in healthy people across ages (dated by TCRdb to 2013 to 2016). To prepare the library, 5' RACE was applied. Sequencing relied on an Illumina HiSeq 2500. A second PCR of about 7 to 12 cycles was run with a J-beta primer mix and a sample-barcoded 5' primer. TCRdb reprocessed the public reads (quality trimming at Q25 with fastp, clone calling with MiXCR) and kept in-frame beta chains. CDR3 protein sequences are deduplicated, and each keeps its most common genes and DNA. The sample profile shows around 1,100,000 distinct CDR3 sequences; 30% to 40% of them were found once. The ten largest clones represent around 13% of the sample. The sample taken for sequencing was blood. The receptor source for this set is a man aged 18 to 30 in good health.

This clonotype has just a few counts. The gene calls are TRBV12-5 and TRBJ2-1; a weak D match, TRBD1 (5 bases). This CDR3 comprises 15 residues. Germline assignment: CDR1 LGHNT and CDR2 FRNRAP. The V and J ends lost 2 bases and 8 bases respectively, with 16 bases between them. CDR3 protein: CASGLSGYAFHEQFF. For the CDR3, the DNA is TGTGCTAGTGGTTTGTCAGGGTATGCCTTCCATGAGCAGTTCTTC.

V is TRBV20-1 and J is TRBJ1-1; unclear D gene. This CDR3 has 11 residues. Germline CDR1 reads DFQATT; CDR2 reads SNEGSKA (reference sequence). Trimming cost V 4 bases and J 11 bases, with 14 bases left between them. CDR3 residues: CSANAGLGAFF. In DNA, the CDR3 is TGCAGTGCTAACGCCGGGCTGGGGGCTTTCTTT.

This clonotype has only a few counts. The V gene is TRBV9, the J gene TRBJ2-4; TRBD1 or TRBD2 may be the D gene (5 bases each). V lost 0 bases, J lost 8 bases, and 12 bases lay in between. In germline, CDR1 is SGDLS, CDR2 YYNGEE. The CDR3 has 14 amino acids. CDR3 residues: CASSVDRGSDIQYF. The CDR3 DNA follows: TGTGCCAGCAGCGTAGACCGGGGCTCGGACATTCAGTACTTC.

This clonotype appeared a few times. J is TRBJ1-2 and V is TRBV2, with D maybe TRBD1 (6 bases). The ends were cut back, 7 bases at V and 6 bases at J, with 15 bases in the middle. The CDR3 has 13 residues. Germline CDR1 and CDR2: SNHLY and FYNNEI. The CDR3 protein is CASTKGGGHGYTF. Here the CDR3 DNA reads TGTGCCAGCACCAAAGGGGGGGGCCATGGCTACACCTTC.

This clonotype was counted only a few times. The chain uses TRBV6-5 and TRBJ1-5, with 9 positions matching TRBD1. Per the germline V gene, CDR1 is MNHEY and CDR2 is SVGAGI. With V trimmed by 6 bases and J by 3 bases, 6 bases remained unmatched. This CDR3 is 15 amino acids long. CDR3 sequence: CASRTGTGTNQPQHF. As DNA, the CDR3 is TGTGCCAGCAGGACTGGGACAGGGACCAATCAGCCCCAGCATTTT.

A few counts support this clonotype. The chain links TRBV25-1 to TRBJ2-3, with a possible D match to TRBD2 (6 bases). Germline CDR1 is MGHDK and CDR2 is SYGVNS. This CDR3 has 16 residues. V dropped 3 bases and J dropped 0 bases, with 13 bases sitting between them. CDR3 sequence (DNA): TGTGCCAGCAGTGATCGGGACTCCTTAAGCACAGATACGCAGTATTTT. Its translation: CASSDRDSLSTDTQYF.

As to this clonotype: Its ends do not fully match the called genes, so a read error is possible. CDR3 coding DNA: TGTGCCAGCGGCGTAGATGGGACCCCCCACGAAAAACTGTTTTTT. Translation gives CASGVDGTPHEKLFF. The rearrangement links TRBV9 to TRBJ1-4, with a tentative D call TRBD1 (5 bases). Germline CDR1 and CDR2: SGDLS and YYNGEE. The CDR3 has 15 residues.

This clonotype was seen a few times. The chain recombines TRBV6-2 or TRBV6-3 with TRBJ2-5; weak D call: TRBD2 (5 bases). Trimming left V 7 bases short and J 4 bases short, with 16 bases between. The CDR3 totals 14 residues. Germline CDR1 MNHEY, CDR2 SVGEGT. For the CDR3, the DNA is TGTGCCAGCACCAACGGGAACGGGGTAGAGACCCAGTACTTC. Protein: CASTNGNGVETQYF.

As to this clonotype: The germline gene is not matched at one end of the junction; a read error may be the cause. The CDR3 DNA reads TGCGCCGGCAGCTTACCGACTAGCGGGGGGGCCGGTTTCAACACAGATACGCAGTATTTT. Protein product: CAGSLPTSGGAGFNTDTQYF. The rearrangement links TRBV5-1 to TRBJ2-3; 14 bases are shared with TRBD2. The CDR3 is 20 amino acids. Germline values: CDR1 SGHRS, CDR2 YFSETQ.

The chain combines TRBV20-1 with TRBJ1-2, with D unclear. Germline CDR1 is DFQATT and CDR2 is SNEGSKA (reference sequence). This CDR3 spans 10 amino acids. The ends were cut back, 7 bases at V and 7 bases at J, with 10 bases in the middle. CDR3 in DNA: TGCAGTGTGACCGGGTGTGGCTACACCTTC. This translates into CSVTGCGYTF.

In its sample, this clonotype was seen many times. V usage is TRBV12-3 or TRBV12-4 and J usage is TRBJ2-5, with D uncertain. The length of the CDR3 is 15 residues. V lost 6 bases to trimming and J lost 4 bases, with 18 bases between them. This CDR3 reads CASSPPSGNRETQYF. Here the CDR3 DNA reads TGTGCCAGCAGCCCCCCCAGTGGTAATAGAGAGACCCAGTACTTC.

There are a few counts of this clonotype. V and J are TRBV29-1 and TRBJ2-3; a weak D match, TRBD1 (5 bases). Germline loops: CDR1 SQVTM, CDR2 ANQGSEA. Trimming cost V 7 bases and J 5 bases, with 16 bases left between them. CDR3 length: 13 amino acids. In nucleotides, the CDR3 is TGCAGCGCCTCCAGGGCTGAGAAAGATACGCAGTATTTT. Translating it yields CSASRAEKDTQYF.

This clonotype was detected a few times. V gene TRBV29-1 combines with J gene TRBJ1-2; D is undetermined. The CDR3 is 11 residues long. Deletions cut 7 bases from V and 8 bases from J, with 14 bases between. The germline gives CDR1 SQVTM, CDR2 ANQGSEA. CDR3 protein: CSAKKWEGYTF. The CDR3, as DNA: TGCAGCGCCAAAAAATGGGAAGGCTACACCTTC. Complete variable domain (other parts from reference TRBV29-1 and TRBJ1-2): SAVISQKPSRDICQRGTSLTIQCQVDSQVTMMFWYRQQPGQSLTLIATANQGSEATYESGFVIDKFPISRPNLTFSTLTVSNMSPEDSSIYLCSAKKWEGYTFGSGTRLTVV.

For the CDR3, the DNA is TGTGCCATCAGTGAGAGGCGGACCGAGAACACTGAAGCTTTCTTT. Its translation: CAISERRTENTEAFF. V and J are TRBV10-3 and TRBJ1-1; no clear D. There are 15 residues in the CDR3. V was cut by 2 bases and J by 1 base, with 11 bases left in between. From germline, CDR1 is ENHRY and CDR2 SYGVKD.

This clonotype was detected a few times. The chain recombines TRBV4-1 with TRBJ1-4; the match to TRBD1 covers 10 bases. Germline V gives CDR1 MGHRA, CDR2 YSYEKL. Unmatched junction bases numbered 9, after V lost 3 bases and J lost 8 bases. The length of the CDR3 is 16 residues. CDR3 nucleotides: TGCGCCAGCAGCCACCTATGGGACAGGGGAAGAGAAAAACTGTTTTTT. Translated, it gives CASSHLWDRGREKLFF.

This chain links TRBV3-1 with TRBJ2-3, with no clear D. This CDR3 comprises 11 residues. V was shortened by 5 bases and J by 6 bases, with 6 bases between the two germline ends. Germline V CDR1 and CDR2: LGHDT, YNNKEL (reference sequence). CDR3 region: CASSGMDTQYF. The DNA for the CDR3 is TGTGCCAGCAGCGGTATGGATACGCAGTATTTT.

This clonotype showed up just a few times. The V and J genes are TRBV20-1 and TRBJ1-5; D uncertain. The CDR3 totals 13 residues. V was pared by 1 base and J by 0 bases, with 4 bases between. Germline lookup yields CDR1 DFQATT and CDR2 SNEGSKA (reference sequence). The CDR3 DNA reads as TGCAGTGCTAGAGCTGTTAGCAATCAGCCCCAGCATTTT. Protein sequence: CSARAVSNQPQHF.

The chain is built from TRBV7-9 and TRBJ2-1; D unresolved. V was clipped by 1 base and J by 8 bases, with 12 bases between them. Looked up from germline, CDR1 is SEHNR and CDR2 is FQNEAQ (reference sequence). This CDR3 contains 14 residues. The CDR3 reads CASSLDSTPDEQFF. The CDR3 nucleotides are TGTGCCAGCAGCTTAGATTCCACTCCCGATGAGCAGTTCTTC.

This clonotype was found many times. The chain couples TRBV7-9 to TRBJ1-1; D may be TRBD1 (5 bases). This CDR3 comprises 15 residues. V lost 5 bases and J 0 bases, leaving 13 bases between the germline ends. In germline, CDR1 is SEHNR, CDR2 FQNEAQ (reference sequence). DNA of the CDR3: TGTGCCAGCAGCCCATCCGGGACGGTGAACACTGAAGCTTTCTTT. This codes for CASSPSGTVNTEAFF. Filled out from reference TRBV7-9 and TRBJ1-1, the complete variable domain reads DTGVSQNPRHKITKRGQNVTFRCDPISEHNRLYWYRQTLGQGPEFLTYFQNEAQLEKSRLLSDRFSAERPKGSFSTLEIQRTEQGDSAMYLCASSPSGTVNTEAFFGQGTRLTVV.

This clonotype showed up just a few times. J is TRBJ1-1 and V is TRBV4-1; tentatively, D is TRBD1 (6 bases). The V gene lost 3 bases and the J gene lost 6 bases, with 17 bases spanning the gap. Germline CDR1 is MGHRA and CDR2 is YSYEKL. The CDR3 contains 15 residues. CDR3 loop: CASSQATGRAPEAFF. Written as DNA, the CDR3 is TGCGCCAGCAGCCAGGCGACAGGTAGGGCCCCTGAAGCTTTCTTT.

This sequence joins TRBV7-9 and TRBJ1-1; the D is unclear. V lost 5 bases, J lost 6 bases, and 16 bases lay in between. The CDR3 spans 14 residues. CDR1 and CDR2 (germline): SEHNR, FQNEAQ (reference sequence). The CDR3 DNA reads TGTGCCAGCAGCCCTGACCGACGAACCGCTGAAGCTTTCTTT. This codes for CASSPDRRTAEAFF.

This clonotype was seen a few times. The chain employs TRBV12-5 and TRBJ2-4; TRBD1 matches 11 bases. This CDR3 spans 17 amino acids. CDR1 LGHNT and CDR2 FRNRAP come from the germline V gene. Germline trimming cut 1 base from V and 2 bases from J; bases unmatched to any gene: 4. The CDR3, as DNA: TGTGCTAGTGGTTTGGGGACAGGGGGCGGAACCAAAAACATTCAGTACTTC. Translation gives CASGLGTGGGTKNIQYF.

This clonotype appeared a few times. The chain combines TRBV27 with TRBJ2-1; 7 positions agree with TRBD1. The CDR3 has 15 residues. After removal of 6 bases from V and 0 bases from J, the junction contained 5 bases not matched to a gene. Germline values: CDR1 MNHEY, CDR2 SMNVEV (reference sequence). Written as DNA, the CDR3 is TGTGCCAGCAGACCGACAGGGAACTCCTACAATGAGCAGTTCTTC. Translation gives CASRPTGNSYNEQFF.

The chain joins TRBV5-1 to TRBJ2-5, with 7 bases identical to TRBD2. Germline-derived CDR1 and CDR2 are SGHRS and YFSETQ. The V segment lost 2 bases and the J segment 4 bases; nucleotides outside the gene matches: 5. This CDR3 is built from 14 residues. The CDR3 protein is CASSLLGEGETQYF. The CDR3 nucleotides are TGCGCCAGCAGCTTACTCGGGGAGGGAGAGACCCAGTACTTC.

The V call is TRBV4-2, the J call TRBJ2-5; D not certain. Germline V CDR1 and CDR2: LGHNA, YNFKEQ. This CDR3 has 15 amino acids. V lost 6 bases and J lost 11, with 25 bases in between. For the CDR3, the DNA is TGTGCCAGCAGTGCGACGCTGACAAAGTACAATGAGCAGTACTTC. Translated: CASSATLTKYNEQYF.

This clonotype was seen a handful of times. The rearrangement joins TRBV12-3 or TRBV12-4 to TRBJ1-4, with a weak D call TRBD1 (6 bases). The CDR3 sequence is 13 residues long. V was pared by 5 bases and J by 4 bases, with 8 bases between. CDR3 loop: CASSDRSNEKLFF. The CDR3 DNA is TGTGCCAGCAGTGACAGGAGTAATGAAAAACTGTTTTTT.

This clonotype appeared a few times. The rearrangement uses TRBV12-3 or TRBV12-4 and TRBJ1-2; D may be TRBD1 (6 bases). The CDR3 consists of 16 residues. V lost 6 bases to trimming and J lost 4 bases, with 21 bases between them. CDR3: CASREQGSGVSYGYTF. The DNA of the CDR3 is TGTGCCAGCAGGGAACAGGGTAGCGGGGTCAGCTATGGCTACACCTTC.

This clonotype appeared many times. This chain uses TRBV29-1 with TRBJ2-5, with D possibly being TRBD1 or TRBD2 (5 bases each). V lost 0 bases and J 2 bases, leaving 13 bases between the germline ends. This CDR3 spans 15 amino acids. The germline V gene has CDR1 SQVTM and CDR2 ANQGSEA. The CDR3 region has the DNA TGCAGCGTTGAAGATGGGACCTTATCACAAGAGACCCAGTACTTC. Its translation: CSVEDGTLSQETQYF.

The chain combines TRBV4-2 with TRBJ1-2, with unresolved D. V lost 0 bases and J lost 0, with 8 bases in between. The CDR3 consists of 15 residues. Germline lookup yields CDR1 LGHNA and CDR2 YNFKEQ. The CDR3 sequence is CASSQDAQANYGYTF. DNA for the CDR3: TGTGCCAGCAGCCAAGACGCCCAAGCTAACTATGGCTACACCTTC.

The chain carries TRBV21-1 and TRBJ2-7; the DNA was not compared with TRBD2, the D call given in the table. TRBV21-1 is a pseudogene locus. The CDR3 has 16 residues. CDR3: CASSKLAGRGQGEQYF. CDR3 bases: TGTGCCAGCAGCAAACTAGCGGGACGAGGGCAGGGCGAGCAGTACTTC.

The chain has TRBV7-9 and TRBJ1-5; unclear D gene. The germline CDR1 and CDR2 sequences are SEHNR and FQNEAQ (reference sequence). Trimming removed 5 bases from V and 3 bases from J, with 14 bases in between. The CDR3 has 15 residues. This chain's CDR3 is CASSLGQEFNQPQHF. The CDR3 DNA is TGTGCCAGCAGCCTCGGGCAGGAGTTCAATCAGCCCCAGCATTTT.